This TCR beta chain was identified in a study of T cell responses to AZD1222 COVID-19 vaccine. Study outcomes and limitations: Regions left unmutated in variants are reportedly the target of nearly half of spike-specific TCRs.

Sequencing used immunoSEQ multiplex PCR; TCRdb keeps in-frame clones, though not all of them. The profile shows roughly 85,000 clones, 88% of them singletons. As concerns this clone: Its antigen remains unknown.

The CDR3 is 15 amino acids. V lost 0 bases and J 4 bases, leaving 12 bases between the germline ends. Germline CDR1 and CDR2: MGHRA and YSYEKL. The material was peripheral blood, obtained on day 0 of MenACWY control vaccination. The source of this sequence is an adult in good health. This chain connects TRBV4-1 to TRBJ1-2, with D perhaps TRBD1 (6 bases). The CDR3 nucleotides read TGCGCCAGCAGCCAAGATTGGGGGCTTGGCTATGGCTACACCTTC. This codes for CASSQDWGLGYGYTF.